A selection of T cell receptor beta chains follows, all from one sample in a study of cytomegalovirus exposure and HLA in healthy donors. Libraries were prepared by immunoSEQ multiplex PCR; TCRdb keeps only in-frame clonotypes and omits some of them. The repertoire shows 55,000 to 65,000 clones; the top ten hold less than 4%. Sequenced: PBMCs. The receptors were gathered from a woman between 18 and 29 years old in good health and CMV-seronegative. The CDR3 runs from the conserved cysteine through the conserved F or W.

J gene	V gene	CDR3 protein
TRBJ1-3	TRBV7-9	CASGQGAGNTIYF
TRBJ2-7	TRBV25-1	CASSERGGLAGYEQYF
TRBJ2-5	TRBV19	CASSRLAARQENQYF
TRBJ1-2	TRBV5-4	CASSLGVSGYTF
TRBJ2-3	TRBV7-9	CASSRPAREIAQYF
TRBJ2-1	TRBV6-1	CASSDWTGGLNEQFF
TRBJ2-7	TRBV19	CASSIRERVNYEQYF
TRBJ1-1	TRBV6-5	CASRLGSGLNTEAFF
TRBJ1-1	TRBV25-1	CASSEWVVQGTGGTEAFF
TRBJ2-2	TRBV11-2	CASSLLGVHTGELFF
TRBJ1-2	TRBV25-1	CASSDNREVYGYTF
TRBJ1-1	TRBV9	CASSVGAGRNTEAFF
TRBJ2-7	TRBV5-6	CASSLASGSVHEQYF
TRBJ1-2	TRBV10-2	CASSETGIDYGYTF
TRBJ1-3	TRBV29-1	CSVEPGISGNTIYF
TRBJ1-1	TRBV4-1	CASSQGLGRTEAFF
TRBJ1-5	TRBV6-1	CASSGTGPPESNQPQHF
TRBJ2-5	TRBV16	CASSQSVGAETQYF
TRBJ1-1	TRBV30	CAWSVALEAFF
TRBJ2-1	TRBV6-5	CAITRFGGGRTFF
TRBJ2-1	TRBV7-9	CASSITSGGYNEQFF
TRBJ2-7	TRBV28	CASRKTGDHEQYF
TRBJ1-5	TRBV30	CAWKGQGGQPQHF
TRBJ2-3	TRBV7-9	CASSLGTSGGTDTQYF
TRBJ1-5	TRBV2	CASKEANQPQHF
TRBJ1-2	TRBV2	CASSESGRGYGYTF
TRBJ2-7	TRBV9	CASSFRPTYEQYF
TRBJ1-1	TRBV7-8	CASSLAGRNTEAFF
TRBJ2-3	TRBV9	CASSATSGRTDTQYF
TRBJ1-4	TRBV18	CASSPTGIGEKLFF
TRBJ1-2	TRBV7-9	CASSLGQGLEGYTF
TRBJ2-7	TRBV4-1	CASSQDTGANEQYF
TRBJ1-2	TRBV2	CASTEGGWNYGYTF
TRBJ1-1	TRBV7-9	CASSFSSAGTEAFF
TRBJ2-7	TRBV7-6	CASSLALRAAILPEQYF
TRBJ2-3	TRBV7-2	CASSHQAGGLTDTQYF
TRBJ2-3	TRBV9	CASSVLDRVSTDTQYF
TRBJ1-1	TRBV4-1	CASSQEGRGLFAEAFF
TRBJ1-1	TRBV7-2	CASSPKGERGPNTEAFF
TRBJ2-7	TRBV10-3	CAISDAGGDYEQYF
TRBJ2-7	TRBV28	CASSLFGEQYF
TRBJ2-7	TRBV7-7	CASSPDRGREQYF
TRBJ2-7	TRBV4-1	CASSPILAGAYEQYF
TRBJ2-3	TRBV12-5	CASGLVIAPSTDTQYF
TRBJ2-3	TRBV29-1	CSAELSLGTDTQYF
TRBJ1-6	TRBV30	CAWSARAGDYSPLHF
TRBJ2-1	TRBV6-5	CASRPLAGGHNEQFF
TRBJ2-7	TRBV5-4	CASSLGGTYEQYF
TRBJ2-1	TRBV5-1	CASSLAKGGDNEQFF
TRBJ1-1	TRBV4-1	CASSRGSAVNTEAFF
TRBJ1-1	TRBV9	CASSPPRRVGNTEAFF
TRBJ2-7	TRBV9	CASSEGVAGAHEQYF
TRBJ1-1	TRBV6-6	CASSRQYTEAFF
TRBJ2-3	TRBV6-5	CASSRTSGMTDTQYF
TRBJ2-3	TRBV5-6	CASSLLIEGADTQYF
TRBJ2-5	TRBV25-1	CASSARPVRQTQETQYF